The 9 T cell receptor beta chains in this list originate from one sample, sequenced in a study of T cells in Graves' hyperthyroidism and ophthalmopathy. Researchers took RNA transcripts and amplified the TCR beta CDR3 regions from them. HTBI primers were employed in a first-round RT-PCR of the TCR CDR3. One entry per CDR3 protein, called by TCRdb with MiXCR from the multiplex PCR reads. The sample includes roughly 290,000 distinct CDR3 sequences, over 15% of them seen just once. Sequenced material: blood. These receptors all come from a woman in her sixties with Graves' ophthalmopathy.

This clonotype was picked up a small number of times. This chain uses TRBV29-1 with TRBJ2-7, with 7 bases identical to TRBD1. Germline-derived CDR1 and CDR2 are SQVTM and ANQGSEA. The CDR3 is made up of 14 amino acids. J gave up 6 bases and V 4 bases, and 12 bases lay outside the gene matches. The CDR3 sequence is CSVGGERGHTEQYF. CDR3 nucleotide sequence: TGCAGCGTTGGGGGCGAGAGGGGGCACACCGAGCAGTACTTC.

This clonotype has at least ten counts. The DNA for the CDR3 is TGCAGTGCTAGAGAGGAGACCCAGTACTTC. Its protein product is CSAREETQYF. The chain has TRBV20-1 and TRBJ2-5, with D unclear. V was pared by 0 bases and J by 5 bases, with 1 base between. The CDR3 loop spans 10 amino acids. Germline CDR1 reads DFQATT; CDR2 reads SNEGSKA (reference sequence).

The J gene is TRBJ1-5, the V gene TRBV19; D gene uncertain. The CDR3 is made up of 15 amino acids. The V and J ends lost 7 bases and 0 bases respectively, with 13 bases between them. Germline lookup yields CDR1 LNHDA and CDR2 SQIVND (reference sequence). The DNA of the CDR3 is TGTGCCAGTAAAACGGTCCACAATAGCAATCAGCCCCAGCATTTT. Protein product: CASKTVHNSNQPQHF.

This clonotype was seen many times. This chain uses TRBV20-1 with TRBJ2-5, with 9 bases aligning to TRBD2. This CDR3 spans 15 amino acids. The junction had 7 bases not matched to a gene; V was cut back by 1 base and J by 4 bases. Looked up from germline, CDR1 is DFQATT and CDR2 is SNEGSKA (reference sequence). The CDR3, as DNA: TGCAGTGCTAGAGCTGGCGGGGGGGCGGGAGAGACCCAGTACTTC. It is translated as CSARAGGGAGETQYF.

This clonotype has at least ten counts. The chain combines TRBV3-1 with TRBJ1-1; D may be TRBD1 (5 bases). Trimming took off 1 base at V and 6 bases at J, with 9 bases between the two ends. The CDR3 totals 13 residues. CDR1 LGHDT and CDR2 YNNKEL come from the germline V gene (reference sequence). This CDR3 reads CASSQGDDAEAFF. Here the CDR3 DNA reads TGTGCCAGCAGCCAAGGGGACGACGCTGAAGCTTTCTTT.

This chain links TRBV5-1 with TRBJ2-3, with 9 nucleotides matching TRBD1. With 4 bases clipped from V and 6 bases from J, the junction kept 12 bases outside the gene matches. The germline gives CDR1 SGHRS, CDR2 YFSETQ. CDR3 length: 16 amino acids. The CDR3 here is CASSGAGTGIVDTQYF. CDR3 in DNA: TGCGCCAGCAGCGGAGCCGGGACAGGGATAGTTGATACGCAGTATTTT.

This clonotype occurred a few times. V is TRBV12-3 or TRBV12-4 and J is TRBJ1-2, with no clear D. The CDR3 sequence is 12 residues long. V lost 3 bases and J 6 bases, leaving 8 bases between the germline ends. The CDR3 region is CASSLTGHGYTF. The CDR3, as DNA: TGTGCCAGCAGTTTGACTGGCCATGGCTACACCTTC.

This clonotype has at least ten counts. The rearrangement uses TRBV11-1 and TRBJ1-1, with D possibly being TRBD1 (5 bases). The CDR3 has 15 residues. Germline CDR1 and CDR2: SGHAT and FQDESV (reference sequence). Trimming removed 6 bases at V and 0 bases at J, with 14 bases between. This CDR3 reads CASRGVGGLNTEAFF. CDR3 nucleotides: TGTGCCAGCAGAGGGGTAGGAGGATTGAACACTGAAGCTTTCTTT.

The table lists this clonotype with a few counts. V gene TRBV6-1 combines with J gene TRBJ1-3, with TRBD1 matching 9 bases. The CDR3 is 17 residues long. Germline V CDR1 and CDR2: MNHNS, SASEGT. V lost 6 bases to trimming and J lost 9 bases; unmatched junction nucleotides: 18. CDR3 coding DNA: TGTGCCAGCAGCCAGGACAGGGGCTCCGTCCGTGGTGCCACCATATATTTT. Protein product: CASSQDRGSVRGATIYF.